This T cell receptor (beta chain) comes out of a study of blood T cells in healthy people across ages. Overall study results and limits: CMV status of donors was unknown, possibly confounding expanded clonotype changes. Naive CD4+ cell counts and diversity both ran higher in long-lived than in aged donors.

Using a J-beta primer mix together with a sample-barcoded 5' primer, a second PCR was run for roughly 7 to 12 cycles. TCRdb used MiXCR to reprocess the 5' RACE reads, holding one entry per CDR3 protein. The table records about 640,000 distinct CDR3 sequences, 58% of them present only once. This clonotype was detected only a few times. The antigen is unknown. The CDR3 runs 15 residues. Germline assignment: CDR1 SGHTA and CDR2 FQGNSA. With 2 bases removed from V and 3 bases from J, the gap between germline ends came to 14 bases. The amount of total RNA extracted per sample was at least 5.5 micrograms. The source material was blood. The receptor was isolated from a man in his sixties in good health. The chain has TRBV7-2 and TRBJ2-7; maybe TRBD1 (6 bases). The CDR3 loop is CASSLTGGQYYEQYF. DNA for the CDR3: TGTGCCAGCAGCTTAACAGGAGGACAGTACTACGAGCAGTACTTC.